One T cell receptor (beta chain) is described in this entry. The repertoire was sequenced with immunoSEQ multiplex PCR; TCRdb's copy has only in-frame clones and lacks some. The table shows 100,000 to 150,000 clones, with less than 95% occurring only once. This entry belongs to a study of control samples from healthy donors and cancer patients. Germline V gene lookup returns CDR1 LGHNT and CDR2 FRNRAP. The CDR3 covers 16 residues. Deletions cut 0 bases from V and 8 bases from J, with 16 bases between. The rearrangement joins TRBV12-5 to TRBJ1-4; the D is unclear. This clonotype was sampled from a man aged 18 to 35 in good health. Input material: blood. CDR3 sequence reads: CASGLVLGKYGEKLFF. CDR3 in DNA: TGTGCTAGTGGTTTGGTACTTGGGAAGTACGGGGAAAAACTGTTTTTT.